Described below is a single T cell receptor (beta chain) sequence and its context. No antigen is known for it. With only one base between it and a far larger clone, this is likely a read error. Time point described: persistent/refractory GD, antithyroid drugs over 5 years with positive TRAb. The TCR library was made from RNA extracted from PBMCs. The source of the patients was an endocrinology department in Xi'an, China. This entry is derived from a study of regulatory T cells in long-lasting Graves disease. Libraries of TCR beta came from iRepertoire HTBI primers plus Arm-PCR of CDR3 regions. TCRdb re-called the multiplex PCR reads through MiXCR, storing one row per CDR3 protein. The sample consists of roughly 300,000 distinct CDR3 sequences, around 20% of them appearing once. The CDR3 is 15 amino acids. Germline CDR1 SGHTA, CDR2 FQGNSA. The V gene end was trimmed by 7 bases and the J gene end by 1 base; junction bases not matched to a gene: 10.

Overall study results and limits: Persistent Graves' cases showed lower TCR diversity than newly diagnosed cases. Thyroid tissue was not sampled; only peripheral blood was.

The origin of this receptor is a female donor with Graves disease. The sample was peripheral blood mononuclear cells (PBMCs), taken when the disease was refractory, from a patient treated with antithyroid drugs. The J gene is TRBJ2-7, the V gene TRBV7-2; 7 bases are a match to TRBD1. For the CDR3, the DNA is TGTGCCAGCAACGCAGACTCGACAGGGTCCTACGAGCAGTACTTC. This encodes CASNADSTGSYEQYF.